This TCR beta chain was sequenced during a study of memory CD4+ T cells and cytomegalovirus serostatus. The germline V gene has CDR1 LNHDA and CDR2 SQIVND (reference sequence). The V segment lost 9 bases and the J segment 2 bases; nucleotides outside the gene matches: 6. This CDR3 is 13 amino acids long. Assay used: immunoSEQ multiplex PCR; TCRdb lists only in-frame clones, some missing. The sample lists under 75,000 clones, less than 85% occurring once. The sort gate was single viable CD3+CD4+CD8-CD45RO+ cells for memory CD4+ T cells. The source of this sequence is an adult in good health and CMV-seronegative. Some clones in this sample may be carry-over from other donors' samples. The chain is built from TRBV19 and TRBJ2-7, with 8 bases lining up with TRBD1. Specimen: memory CD4+ T cells from blood. CDR3 sequence (DNA): TGTGCCAGCAGGGACAGGCTGACCTACGAGCAGTACTTC. This codes for CASRDRLTYEQYF.